This T cell receptor beta chain was recorded in a study of breast tumors, draining lymph nodes, adjacent tissues. Via MiXCR, TCRdb re-called the multiplex PCR reads, giving one row per CDR3 protein. The repertoire has some 16,000 distinct CDR3 sequences, 52% of them found once; the top ten carry approximately 15%. V was shortened by 5 bases and J by 6 bases, with 10 bases between the two germline ends. This CDR3 contains 12 residues. Germline V gene sequence: CDR1 MNHEY, CDR2 SVGAGI. This clonotype came up many times. No antigen is known for it. Study-wide results and limits: The lymph node origin of tumor T cells was framed as consistent with a hypothesis, not demonstrated. Findings are consistent with lymph node origin and intratumoral expansion of most tumor T cells. Tumors had less TCR diversity than lymph nodes, more than nontumor tissue.

The sequence was obtained from a female donor with breast cancer. Some clones in this sample may be carry-over from other donors' samples. Sequencing was done on a sample of tumor-adjacent breast tissue. This rearrangement joins TRBV6-5 to TRBJ1-2, with D possibly TRBD1 on 5 matching bases. In DNA, the CDR3 is TGTGCCAGCAGTCACGGGGGGGATGGCTACACCTTC. Its translation is CASSHGGDGYTF.